The rows below give T cell receptor beta chains drawn from one sample of a study of cytomegalovirus exposure and HLA in healthy donors. The protocol was immunoSEQ multiplex PCR, while the TCRdb copy is restricted to in-frame clones and leaves out a portion. Of fewer than 200,000 clones in the sample, roughly 79% are singletons; the top ten hold approximately 4.4%. Source material: PBMCs. The source is a woman aged 18-35 years in good health and CMV-seropositive. The CDR3 runs from the conserved cysteine through the conserved F or W. Each record gives: J gene, V gene, CDR3 protein.

TRBJ1-3 | TRBV18 | CASSPGQASGNTIYF
TRBJ1-1 | TRBV25-1 | CASSDREAFF
TRBJ2-1 | TRBV18 | CASSPEATAYNEQFF
TRBJ2-5 | TRBV11-2 | CASSSMTGFQETQYF
TRBJ1-1 | TRBV5-6 | CASSLAAGDTEAFF
TRBJ1-5 | TRBV21-1 | CASSNTGDRYGNQPQHF
TRBJ2-7 | TRBV7-6 | CASSFDEAQGEQYF
TRBJ2-5 | TRBV29-1 | CSVRSGETQYF
TRBJ2-7 | TRBV4-1 | CASSQVQGAYEQYF
TRBJ1-2 | TRBV6-1 | CASSEGPGVNYGYTF
TRBJ1-3 | TRBV11-1 | CASSQGLRGPIYF
TRBJ1-1 | TRBV28 | CASSSLSFTEAFF
TRBJ2-5 | TRBV5-4 | CASSLAFTSGVETQYF
TRBJ2-6 | TRBV18 | CASSPPGGSGANVLTF
TRBJ2-3 | TRBV28 | CASSLGGRTDTQYF
TRBJ1-1 | TRBV5-4 | CASSFGSIESEAFF
TRBJ2-7 | TRBV19 | CASSTLTGGNEQYF